One and the same sample provided the 32 T cell receptor beta chains below, sequenced in a study of control samples from healthy donors and cancer patients. TCRdb keeps only in-frame clones here, not all; method: immunoSEQ multiplex PCR. Here the sample spans fewer than 110,000 clones, about 89% being singletons. The sample was blood. These receptors all come from a man aged 25 to 40 in good health.

The chain has TRBV30 and TRBJ2-2, with D perhaps assigned TRBD1 or TRBD2 (5 bases each). The germline V gene has CDR1 GTSNPN and CDR2 SVGIG (reference sequence). Trimming shortened V by 8 bases and J by 4 bases, and 23 bases separated the two germline ends. This CDR3 region has 16 residues. The CDR3 nucleotides read TGTGCCCGTGGAGGCCCGTTGGGGACGGGCACCGGGGAGCTGTTTTTT. Translation: CARGGPLGTGTGELFF.

V gene TRBV28 combines with J gene TRBJ2-7; TRBD1 agrees at 8 bases. The CDR3 length is 14 residues. Germline V gene data show CDR1 as MDHEN and CDR2 as SYDVKM. The V and J ends lost 7 bases and 2 bases, in that order; junction bases with no gene match: 7. As DNA, the CDR3 is TGTGCCAGCACAAGACAGGGGCAGGCCTACGAGCAGTACTTC. Its translation is CASTRQGQAYEQYF.

This rearrangement joins TRBV11-2 to TRBJ2-5; TRBD1 matches 9 bases. From germline, CDR1 is SGHAT and CDR2 FQNNGV. V was pared by 6 bases and J by 5 bases, with 4 bases of the junction left unmatched. The CDR3 is 13 residues long. CDR3 region: CASRGQGRETQYF. CDR3 DNA: TGTGCCAGCAGGGGACAGGGCCGGGAGACCCAGTACTTC.

V usage is TRBV6-1 and J usage is TRBJ2-1; D gene uncertain. The CDR3 has 17 residues. From germline, CDR1 is MNHNS and CDR2 SASEGT. V lost 4 bases, J lost 0 bases, and 16 bases lay in between. CDR3: CASSGSFWADSYNEQFF. Here the CDR3 DNA reads TGTGCCAGCAGTGGGTCCTTCTGGGCCGACTCCTACAATGAGCAGTTCTTC.

The chain links TRBV18 to TRBJ2-3; D is ambiguous. CDR1 is KGHSH, CDR2 LQKENI, per germline. The V gene lost 1 base and the J gene lost 3 bases, with 11 bases spanning the gap. CDR3 length equals 15 residues. CDR3 amino acids: CASSPQGIGTDTQYF. The CDR3, as DNA: TGTGCCAGCTCACCACAAGGGATCGGGACAGATACGCAGTATTTT. Combining the CDR3 with reference TRBV18 and TRBJ2-3 gives the whole variable domain NAGVMQNPRHLVRRRGQEARLRCSPMKGHSHVYWYRQLPEEGLKFMVYLQKENIIDESGMPKERFSAEFPKEGPSILRIQQVVRGDSAAYFCASSPQGIGTDTQYFGPGTRLTVL.

The V call is TRBV5-4, the J call TRBJ2-2; 12 bases line up with TRBD2. Per germline, CDR1 SGHNT and CDR2 YYREEE (reference sequence). The junction had 7 bases not matched to a gene; V was cut back by 2 bases and J by 5 bases. The CDR3 runs to 17 residues. CDR3 in amino acids: CASSFGLAGKRTGELFF. The CDR3 DNA follows: TGTGCCAGCAGCTTCGGACTAGCGGGGAAGAGGACCGGGGAGCTGTTTTTT. The complete variable domain, with remaining parts taken from reference TRBV5-4 and TRBJ2-2, reads ETGVTQSPTHLIKTRGQQVTLRCSSQSGHNTVSWYQQALGQGPQFIFQYYREEENGRGNFPPRFSGLQFPNYSSELNVNALELDDSALYLCASSFGLAGKRTGELFFGEGSRLTVL.

The count of this clone is one. The chain has TRBV7-2 and TRBJ2-2; D is uncertain. CDR1 is SGHTA and CDR2 is FQGNSA in the germline V gene. The V end lost 5 bases, the J end lost 7 bases, and 8 bases lay between the germline ends. CDR3 length equals 12 residues. The CDR3 sequence is CASSLSNGELFF. CDR3 sequence (DNA): TGTGCCAGCAGCCTATCGAACGGGGAGCTGTTTTTT.

The chain recombines TRBV7-2 with TRBJ2-5, with TRBD2 matching over 10 bases. CDR1 and CDR2 (germline): SGHTA, FQGNSA. There are 18 residues in the CDR3. After removal of 2 bases from V and 4 bases from J, the junction contained 13 bases not matched to a gene. CDR3 amino acids: CASSLIRASGGEGETQYF. In nucleotides, the CDR3 is TGTGCCAGCAGCTTAATAAGAGCGAGCGGGGGGGAGGGAGAGACCCAGTACTTC.

The J gene is TRBJ1-2, the V gene TRBV28; D is unresolved. CDR1 and CDR2 (germline): MDHEN, SYDVKM. This CDR3 has 13 residues. Trimming removed 7 bases from V and 6 bases from J, with 15 bases in between. The CDR3 here is CASTLRGFHGYTF. CDR3 bases: TGTGCCAGCACCCTTAGAGGGTTTCATGGCTACACCTTC.

This clone was picked up one time. This rearrangement joins TRBV7-2 to TRBJ2-1, with a possible D match to TRBD1 (5 bases). V lost 0 bases to trimming and J lost 7 bases, with 13 bases between them. Germline V gene sequence: CDR1 SGHTA, CDR2 FQGNSA. CDR3 length: 15 amino acids. CDR3 in amino acids: CASSLAGLNGNEQFF. As DNA, the CDR3 is TGTGCCAGCAGCTTAGCGGGGCTAAATGGGAATGAGCAGTTCTTC.

This clone occurred once. This sequence joins TRBV2 and TRBJ2-1; TRBD2 aligns across 8 bases. The CDR3 is 15 amino acids. The germline V gene has CDR1 SNHLY and CDR2 FYNNEI. V shed 4 bases and J 10 bases; nucleotides not matched to a gene: 12. CDR3 loop: CASSVSLAGSPEQFF. CDR3 nucleotides: TGTGCCAGCAGTGTAAGTCTAGCGGGTAGCCCAGAGCAGTTCTTC.

The chain recombines TRBV5-1 with TRBJ1-1; no clear D. In germline, CDR1 is SGHRS, CDR2 YFSETQ. The CDR3 length is 15 residues. The ends were cut back, 1 base at V and 0 bases at J, with 10 bases in the middle. This chain's CDR3 is CASSLSRILNTEAFF. Here the CDR3 DNA reads TGCGCCAGCAGCTTGAGTCGGATTTTGAACACTGAAGCTTTCTTT.

This chain links TRBV28 with TRBJ2-2; unclear D gene. Germline assignment: CDR1 MDHEN and CDR2 SYDVKM. CDR3 length: 13 amino acids. Deletions cut 6 bases from V and 3 bases from J, with 8 bases between. The CDR3 region has the DNA TGTGCCAGCAGCCGGGTGTACACCGGGGAGCTGTTTTTT. This encodes CASSRVYTGELFF.

V is TRBV6-5 and J is TRBJ1-2; D not resolved. The CDR3 spans 15 residues. The V gene lost 6 bases and the J gene lost 0 bases, with 14 bases spanning the gap. Germline V gives CDR1 MNHEY, CDR2 SVGAGI. The CDR3 DNA follows: TGTGCCAGCAGCGAGTCTGACAATGCTAACTATGGCTACACCTTC. As protein: CASSESDNANYGYTF.

This clone appeared a single time. The chain recombines TRBV29-1 with TRBJ1-1; no reliable D call. The CDR3 loop spans 13 amino acids. CDR1 SQVTM and CDR2 ANQGSEA come from the germline V gene. Trimming removed 6 bases at V and 0 bases at J, with 11 bases between. The CDR3 loop is CSVPTGVNTEAFF. The CDR3 bases are TGCAGCGTCCCCACGGGAGTGAACACTGAAGCTTTCTTT.

V usage is TRBV6-5 and J usage is TRBJ1-1; D may be TRBD1 (5 bases). The CDR3 extends over 14 amino acids. The V end lost 2 bases, the J end lost 6 bases, and 13 bases lay between the germline ends. CDR1 and CDR2 from the germline V gene are MNHEY and SVGAGI. In DNA form, the CDR3 reads TGTGCCAGCAGTTACGGTCAGGGAGGGGCTGAAGCTTTCTTT. The encoded protein is CASSYGQGGAEAFF.

The V and J genes are TRBV5-4 and TRBJ2-7; TRBD1 matches at 9 bases. The germline V gene encodes CDR1 SGHNT and CDR2 YYREEE (reference sequence). V was pared by 4 bases and J by 4 bases, with 9 bases of the junction left unmatched. This CDR3 region has 15 residues. CDR3 loop: CASSPRGGQGYEQYV. CDR3 nucleotide sequence: TGTGCCAGCAGCCCGAGAGGGGGACAGGGTTACGAGCAGTACGTC.

The genes are TRBV12-3 or TRBV12-4 and TRBJ2-7; D not resolved. The CDR3 contains 13 residues. Trimming left V 6 bases short and J 2 bases short, with 11 bases between. The CDR3 spells CASRKSGTYEQYF. The CDR3 region has the DNA TGTGCCAGCAGAAAATCGGGTACCTACGAGCAGTACTTC.

The chain carries TRBV5-6 and TRBJ2-1; 11 bases line up with TRBD2. This CDR3 spans 15 amino acids. V shed 5 bases and J 6 bases; nucleotides not matched to a gene: 7. Germline CDR1 SGHDT, CDR2 YYEEEE. CDR3 sequence reads: CASSPGLAETNEQFF. As DNA, the CDR3 is TGTGCCAGCAGTCCGGGACTAGCGGAAACCAATGAGCAGTTCTTC.

This sequence joins TRBV19 and TRBJ1-5; D perhaps matches TRBD1 (6 bases). The CDR3 is made up of 15 amino acids. The germline gives CDR1 LNHDA, CDR2 SQIVND (reference sequence). Trimming pared 3 bases from V and 4 bases from J, leaving 13 bases between. CDR3 protein: CASSINREGNQPQHF. DNA of the CDR3: TGTGCCAGTAGTATTAACAGGGAGGGGAATCAGCCCCAGCATTTT.

This chain uses TRBV11-2 with TRBJ2-7, with TRBD2 matching over 7 bases. V shed 5 bases and J 0 bases; nucleotides not matched to a gene: 7. The CDR3 runs to 15 residues. Germline V gene sequence: CDR1 SGHAT, CDR2 FQNNGV. For the CDR3, the DNA is TGTGCCAGCAGCCCCTTAGCGGGCAGCTCCTACGAGCAGTACTTC. Residues: CASSPLAGSSYEQYF.

In nucleotides, the CDR3 is TGTGCCAGCAAGTCAGGGACCCAGCCCCAGCATTTT. Its protein is CASKSGTQPQHF. The chain links TRBV28 to TRBJ1-5, with TRBD1 as a possible D gene (5 bases). The germline V gene encodes CDR1 MDHEN and CDR2 SYDVKM. V lost 7 bases to trimming and J lost 7 bases, with 11 bases between them. The CDR3 runs 12 residues.

The chain joins TRBV7-9 to TRBJ2-5; D is uncertain. Trimming shortened V by 1 base and J by 5 bases, and 11 bases separated the two germline ends. The CDR3 has 14 amino acids. CDR1 is SEHNR and CDR2 is FQNEAQ in the germline V gene (reference sequence). The CDR3 DNA sequence: TGTGCCAGCAGCTTAGAAGGAACCTGGGAGACCCAGTACTTC. This translates into CASSLEGTWETQYF. Full variable domain (outside the CDR3, taken from reference TRBV7-9 and TRBJ2-5): DTGVSQNPRHKITKRGQNVTFRCDPISEHNRLYWYRQTLGQGPEFLTYFQNEAQLEKSRLLSDRFSAERPKGSFSTLEIQRTEQGDSAMYLCASSLEGTWETQYFGPGTRLLVL.

The chain has TRBV5-6 and TRBJ2-5; D is tentatively TRBD1 or TRBD2 (5 bases each). The CDR3 runs 11 residues. Germline CDR1 SGHDT, CDR2 YYEEEE. V lost 3 bases, J lost 5 bases, and 5 bases lay in between. This chain's CDR3 is CASSWGETQYF. CDR3 in DNA: TGTGCCAGCAGCTGGGGGGAGACCCAGTACTTC.

This chain connects TRBV15 to TRBJ2-2, with D unresolved. The V gene's germline CDR1 is LNHNV and CDR2 YYDKDF (reference sequence). The CDR3 contains 13 residues. Trimming stripped 7 bases from V and 6 bases from J, with 12 bases between. In nucleotides, the CDR3 is TGTGCCACCACCCGAGAGGAGTCCGGGGAGCTGTTTTTT. It translates to CATTREESGELFF.

This clone was seen only a few times. The chain couples TRBV28 to TRBJ2-1, with TRBD2 identical over 9 bases. The V gene's germline CDR1 is MDHEN and CDR2 SYDVKM. V was pared by 3 bases and J by 3 bases, with 9 bases of the junction left unmatched. This CDR3 comprises 17 residues. The CDR3 here is CASSFQLSLAGYNEQFF. As DNA, the CDR3 is TGTGCCAGCAGTTTTCAACTCTCACTAGCGGGCTACAATGAGCAGTTCTTC.

CDR3 protein: CASSTGLSGLSPLHF. CDR3 bases: TGTGCCAGTAGTACGGGACTCTCAGGGTTGTCACCCCTCCACTTT. The chain is built from TRBV19 and TRBJ1-6; tentative D call: TRBD1 (5 bases). The germline gives CDR1 LNHDA, CDR2 SQIVND (reference sequence). Trimming took off 4 bases at V and 10 bases at J, with 17 bases between the two ends. CDR3 length: 15 amino acids.

This clone was seen only once. J is TRBJ2-1 and V is TRBV5-1; D gene ambiguous. This CDR3 has 15 amino acids. Germline loops: CDR1 SGHRS, CDR2 YFSETQ. V lost 0 bases and J 1 base, leaving 8 bases between the germline ends. CDR3 loop: CASSLALLSYNEQFF. DNA of the CDR3: TGCGCCAGCAGCTTGGCGTTGCTGTCCTACAATGAGCAGTTCTTC.

CDR3 coding DNA: TGTGCCTCCCGAGACAAAGGAAGCTACACCTTC. As protein: CASRDKGSYTF. The J gene is TRBJ1-2, the V gene TRBV30; D unresolved. This CDR3 is built from 11 residues. The V end lost 7 bases, the J end lost 9 bases, and 15 bases lay between the germline ends. Germline CDR1 and CDR2: GTSNPN and SVGIG (reference sequence). Combining the CDR3 with reference TRBV30 and TRBJ1-2 gives the whole variable domain SQTIHQWPATLVQPVGSPLSLECTVEGTSNPNLYWYRQAAGRGLQLLFYSVGIGQISSEVPQNLSASRPQDRQFILSSKKLLLSDSGFYLCASRDKGSYTFGSGTRLTVV.

This clone showed up just once. The rearrangement links TRBV9 to TRBJ1-1; D is uncertain. The germline CDR1 and CDR2 sequences are SGDLS and YYNGEE. The CDR3 spans 15 residues. The V end lost 3 bases, the J end lost 5 bases, and 17 bases lay between the germline ends. The CDR3 region has the DNA TGTGCCAGCAGCGCAATCGTTTCCTTGGGGACTGAAGCTTTCTTT. Protein sequence: CASSAIVSLGTEAFF.

V usage is TRBV15 and J usage is TRBJ2-4; 7 bases align to TRBD1. CDR1 is LNHNV, CDR2 YYDKDF, per germline (reference sequence). V lost 5 bases, J lost 2 bases, and 21 bases stayed unmatched. This CDR3 spans 20 amino acids. As DNA, the CDR3 is TGTGCCACCAGCGCTGGGGGCCTCCTTAACAGGGGACAGTCCAAAAACATTCAGTACTTC. This sequence encodes CATSAGGLLNRGQSKNIQYF.

The rearrangement uses TRBV4-3 and TRBJ1-1, with a tentative D call TRBD1 (6 bases). CDR1 and CDR2 (germline): LGHNA, YSLEER. Trimming stripped 1 base from V and 11 bases from J, with 14 bases between. The CDR3 runs to 13 residues. CDR3 loop: CASSQVGGHRAFF. CDR3 DNA: TGCGCCAGCAGCCAAGTGGGGGGGCATAGGGCTTTCTTT.